This record looks at one TCR beta chain sequence and its context. The data derive from a study of blood T cell repertoires in COVID-19. Whole-study context: COVID-19 samples, acute and convalescent, were from the United States, Italy and Spain. PBMCs, B-cell-depleted T cells, or T cells were the source of the cDNA or gDNA that made up the material.

In the study's own analysis: The assay estimated nucleated cells by amplifying reference gene primers. The assay was immunoSEQ multiplex PCR, and TCRdb's table has in-frame clones only and misses some. The D gene and trimming were derived from the DNA, and the V and J assignments and clone size from that table. The repertoire holds some 520,000 clones, 89% seen once, with roughly 0.9% in the top ten. Trimming left V 4 bases short and J 8 bases short, with 11 bases between. The CDR3 loop spans 12 amino acids. The germline gives CDR1 SNHLY, CDR2 FYNNEI. While infection was still active, Seattle patients were enrolled and then followed longitudinally.

Source material: peripheral blood. The receptor's source is a man aged 18 to 30 with COVID-19, enrolled during active disease. The chain recombines TRBV2 with TRBJ1-2, with D perhaps TRBD1 (6 bases). This CDR3 is CASSAAGVGYTF. The CDR3 DNA sequence: TGTGCCAGCAGTGCAGCAGGGGTCGGCTACACCTTC.